Each of the 2 T cell receptor beta chains below was sequenced from the same sample in a study of OX40 agonist ivuxolimab in advanced cancers. Only in-frame clones appear in the TCRdb table, and some are missing; sequencing was by immunoSEQ multiplex PCR. The data show about 41,000 clones, with 70% to 85% seen just once and 2% to 3% held by the top ten. The sample consisted of CD4+ or CD8+ T cells sorted from blood, taken in a trial of the OX40 agonist ivuxolimab. These receptors were obtained from an adult with an advanced solid tumor such as melanoma, head and neck, liver or kidney cancer.

This clone turned up a few times. This sequence joins TRBV9 and TRBJ1-3, with D unclear. Germline-derived CDR1 and CDR2 are SGDLS and YYNGEE. The germline V and J ends were trimmed by 4 bases and 4 bases, with 9 bases remaining between them. This CDR3 region has 13 residues. The CDR3 coding sequence is TGTGCCAGCAGCCCGCGATCAGGAAACACCATATATTTT. This encodes CASSPRSGNTIYF.

This clone has just one count. Germline is not matched at one junction end, which may reflect a read error. The sample carries other DNA sequences with the same CDR3. J is TRBJ2-7 and V is TRBV6-5; D remains ambiguous. This CDR3 has 15 amino acids. Germline CDR1 reads MNHEY; CDR2 reads SVGAGI. For the CDR3, the DNA is TGCGCCAGCAGTTACCCCTCCACAGCTACCTACGAGCAGTACTTC. Encoded protein: CASSYPSTATYEQYF.